This T cell receptor (beta chain) emerged from a study of blood T cell repertoires in COVID-19. Background on the study: COVID-19 samples, acute and convalescent, were from the United States, Italy and Spain. The cDNA or gDNA used as material had been derived from T cells, B-cell-depleted T cells, or PBMCs.

V shed 4 bases and J shed 6 bases, with 7 bases lying between them. Germline V gives CDR1 LNHDA, CDR2 SQIVND (reference sequence). The CDR3 spans 12 residues. How the authors handled the data: By means of reference gene primer amplification, nucleated cell counts were estimated. Clones were sequenced by immunoSEQ multiplex PCR, and TCRdb holds only the in-frame ones, with some missing. D and trimming were read from the DNA, whereas the V and J calls and clone size are those reported in that table. This table has around 46,000 clones, about 89% appearing once. V is TRBV19 and J is TRBJ1-5; unclear D gene. The clonotype originates from a man aged 55 to 70 with active or convalescent COVID-19. Sequenced input: peripheral blood. The CDR3 nucleotides are TGTGCCAGTAGTAGCTCTAGTCAGCCCCAGCATTTT. Its protein is CASSSSSQPQHF.